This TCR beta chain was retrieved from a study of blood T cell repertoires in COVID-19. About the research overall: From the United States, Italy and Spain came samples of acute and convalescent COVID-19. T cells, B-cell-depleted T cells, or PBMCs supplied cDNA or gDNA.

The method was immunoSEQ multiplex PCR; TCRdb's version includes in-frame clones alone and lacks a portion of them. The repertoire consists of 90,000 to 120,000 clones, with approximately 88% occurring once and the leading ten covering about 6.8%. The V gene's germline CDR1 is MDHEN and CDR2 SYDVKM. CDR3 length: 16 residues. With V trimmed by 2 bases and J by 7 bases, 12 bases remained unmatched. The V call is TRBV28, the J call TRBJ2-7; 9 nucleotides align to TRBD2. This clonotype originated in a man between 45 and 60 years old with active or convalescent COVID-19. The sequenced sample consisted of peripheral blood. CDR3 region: CASSLPGTSRRGEQYF. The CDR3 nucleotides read TGTGCCAGCAGTTTACCCGGGACTAGCCGGAGGGGGGAGCAGTACTTC.